This T cell receptor beta chain derives from a study of control samples from healthy donors and cancer patients. The germline V and J ends were trimmed by 2 bases and 5 bases, with 7 bases remaining between them. The CDR3 consists of 13 residues. Profiled with immunoSEQ multiplex PCR; TCRdb holds only in-frame clones, not every one. The table has around 94,000 clones, 85% to 90% seen once. The rearrangement joins TRBV12-3 or TRBV12-4 to TRBJ1-5; the D is unclear. Sequenced: blood. The sequence derives from a woman aged 45-65 years in good health. The CDR3 coding sequence is TGTGCCAGCAGTTTAAAGTCCGATCAGCCCCAGCATTTT. Residues: CASSLKSDQPQHF.